What follows is one TCR beta chain and its context. The data belong to a study of T cells in tuberculosis. Sorting used thawed, overnight-rested PBMC stained with anti-CD3, a viability dye and GMM-loaded CD1B tetramer. The CD1B tetramers carried C32 glucose monomycolate purified from Rhodococcus equi. From each donor, around 100,000 tetramer-negative cells were sorted. Sequencing of TCR-alpha and TCR-beta chains was unpaired. Clones were read by immunoSEQ multiplex PCR, and TCRdb kept only the in-frame ones, dropping some. This sample has about 88,000 clones, with roughly 93% found just once. The germline V gene encodes CDR1 SGHVS and CDR2 FNYEAQ. This CDR3 contains 17 residues. Trimming removed 4 bases from V and 0 bases from J; junction bases left unmatched: 10.

This receptor was identified in an adult woman with latent tuberculosis. V usage is TRBV7-6 and J usage is TRBJ1-1; TRBD1 agrees at 8 bases. Material for sequencing was CD1b-GMM tetramer-negative cells sorted from PBMCs. CDR3 nucleotides: TGTGCCAGCAGCTACGGTTCCAGGGGGCCACTGAACACTGAAGCTTTCTTT. Translating it yields CASSYGSRGPLNTEAFF.